These 4 T cell receptor beta chains were all obtained from the same sample, sequenced in a study of response to subunit inactivated influenza vaccine. TCRdb analysed the RT-PCR reads with MiXCR anew, one entry per CDR3 protein. The sample contains over 800,000 distinct CDR3 sequences, around 20% of which appear only once. Sequenced material: PBMCs from blood, taken 5 to 6 days after vaccination. The receptors here all came from a man in his forties or fifties who received an inactivated influenza vaccine.

The chain uses TRBV7-2 and TRBJ1-5; D remains unclear. Trimming left V 0 bases short and J 2 bases short, with 11 bases between. Germline CDR1 SGHTA, CDR2 FQGNSA. The CDR3 is 16 residues long. CDR3 loop: CASSLATRRGNQPQHF. In nucleotides, the CDR3 is TGTGCCAGCAGCTTAGCTACGCGACGGGGCAATCAGCCCCAGCATTTT.

In this sample, this clonotype turned up a few times. The V gene is TRBV20-1, the J gene TRBJ2-3; 9 bases fit TRBD1. The CDR3 extends over 12 amino acids. The germline gives CDR1 DFQATT, CDR2 SNEGSKA (reference sequence). The trim removed 6 bases at V and 10 bases at J, leaving 8 bases unmatched. The CDR3 sequence is CSAERQGVSQYF. DNA for the CDR3: TGCAGTGCGGAAAGACAGGGGGTTTCGCAGTATTTT.

This rearrangement joins TRBV18 to TRBJ2-7; a weak D match, TRBD1 (5 bases). V dropped 2 bases and J dropped 2 bases, with 13 bases sitting between them. The germline V gene encodes CDR1 KGHSH and CDR2 LQKENI. The CDR3 runs 15 residues. The CDR3 DNA sequence: TGTGCCAGCTCACCAGGCCAACAGGAAGCCTACGAGCAGTACTTC. Translating it yields CASSPGQQEAYEQYF.

Only a few counts were recorded for this clonotype. The chain has TRBV20-1 and TRBJ1-4; no definite D call. This CDR3 is 16 amino acids long. The germline CDR1 and CDR2 sequences are DFQATT and SNEGSKA (reference sequence). V was clipped by 2 bases and J by 4 bases, with 17 bases between them. The chain's CDR3 is CSARLLRAANNEKLFF. In DNA form, the CDR3 reads TGCAGTGCTAGACTTCTTCGGGCGGCCAATAATGAAAAACTGTTTTTT.